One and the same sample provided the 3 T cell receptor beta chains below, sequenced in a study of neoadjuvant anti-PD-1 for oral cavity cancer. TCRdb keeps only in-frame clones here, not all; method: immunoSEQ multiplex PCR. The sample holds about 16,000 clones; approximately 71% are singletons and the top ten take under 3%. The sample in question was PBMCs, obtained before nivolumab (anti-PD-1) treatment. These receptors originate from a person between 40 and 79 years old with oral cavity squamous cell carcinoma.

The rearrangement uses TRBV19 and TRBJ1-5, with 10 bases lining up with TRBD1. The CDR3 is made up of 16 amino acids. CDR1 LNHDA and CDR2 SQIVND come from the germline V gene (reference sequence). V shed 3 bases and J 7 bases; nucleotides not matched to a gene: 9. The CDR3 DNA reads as TGTGCCAGTAGTATTGATATGACAGGGGGCAGACAGCCCCAGCATTTT. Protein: CASSIDMTGGRQPQHF.

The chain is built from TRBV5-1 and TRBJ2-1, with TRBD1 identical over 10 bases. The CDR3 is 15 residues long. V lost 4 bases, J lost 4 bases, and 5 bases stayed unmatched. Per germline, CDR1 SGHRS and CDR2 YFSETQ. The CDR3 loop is CASSQGQGGYNEQFF. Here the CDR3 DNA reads TGCGCCAGCAGCCAAGGACAGGGGGGTTACAATGAGCAGTTCTTC. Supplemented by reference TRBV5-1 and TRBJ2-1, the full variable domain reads KAGVTQTPRYLIKTRGQQVTLSCSPISGHRSVSWYQQTPGQGLQFLFEYFSETQRNKGNFPGRFSGRQFSNSRSEMNVSTLELGDSALYLCASSQGQGGYNEQFFGPGTRLTVL.

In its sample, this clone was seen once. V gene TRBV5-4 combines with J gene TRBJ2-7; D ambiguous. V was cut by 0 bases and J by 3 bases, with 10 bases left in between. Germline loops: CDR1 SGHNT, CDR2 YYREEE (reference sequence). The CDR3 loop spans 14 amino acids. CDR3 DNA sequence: TGTGCCAGCAGCTTGGATACCCTAGACTACGAGCAGTACTTC. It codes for CASSLDTLDYEQYF. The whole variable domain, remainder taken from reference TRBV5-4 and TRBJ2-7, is ETGVTQSPTHLIKTRGQQVTLRCSSQSGHNTVSWYQQALGQGPQFIFQYYREEENGRGNFPPRFSGLQFPNYSSELNVNALELDDSALYLCASSLDTLDYEQYFGPGTRLTVT.